Shown below are 24 T cell receptor beta chains from a single sample sequenced in a study of blood T cells in healthy people across ages. Using a J-beta primer mix together with a sample-barcoded 5' primer, a second PCR was run for roughly 7 to 12 cycles. TCRdb independently ran MiXCR on the 5' RACE reads; one entry per CDR3 protein. Of more than 600,000 distinct CDR3 sequences in the sample, approximately 25% were seen once. The same data also contributed to another study, on T cells of mothers and their children.

The sequencing sample was made of blood. These receptors were obtained from a boy aged 10-17 years in good health.

This clonotype was recorded a few times. The chain has TRBV29-1 and TRBJ2-5; no clear D. This CDR3 region has 12 residues. In germline, CDR1 is SQVTM, CDR2 ANQGSEA. V was shortened by 4 bases and J by 2 bases, with 8 bases between the two germline ends. CDR3 sequence (DNA): TGCAGCGTTGGTCCCTATCAAGAGACCCAGTACTTC. It encodes CSVGPYQETQYF.

V and J are TRBV4-3 and TRBJ1-2, with a weak D call TRBD1 (6 bases). V was cut by 4 bases and J by 8 bases, with 20 bases left in between. From germline, CDR1 is LGHNA and CDR2 YSLEER. This CDR3 is built from 15 residues. The CDR3 DNA follows: TGCGCCAGCAGCCCCAATTCCGTGACAGGCCAAGGCTACACCTTC. Its translation: CASSPNSVTGQGYTF.

The chain couples TRBV6-6 to TRBJ1-2, with TRBD1 as a possible D gene (5 bases). Trimming removed 2 bases at V and 7 bases at J, with 11 bases between. CDR3 size: 13 residues. Germline-derived CDR1 and CDR2 are MNHNY and SVGAGI (reference sequence). The CDR3: CASSYEGNGGYTF. The CDR3 nucleotides read TGTGCCAGCAGTTACGAGGGGAACGGTGGCTACACCTTC.

This clonotype was counted a few times. The chain carries TRBV4-3 and TRBJ1-1; D may be TRBD1 (6 bases). Germline V lookup: CDR1 LGHNA, CDR2 YSLEER. The CDR3 is 13 residues long. Trimming removed 4 bases at V and 4 bases at J, with 10 bases between. CDR3 protein: CASSPGETTEAFF. CDR3 bases: TGCGCCAGCAGCCCAGGGGAGACCACTGAAGCTTTCTTT.

The gene calls are TRBV29-1 and TRBJ2-7; 9 bases agree with TRBD2. The CDR3 has 14 amino acids. From germline, CDR1 is SQVTM and CDR2 ANQGSEA. After removal of 1 base from V and 3 bases from J, the junction contained 4 bases not matched to a gene. The CDR3 loop is CSVEGLADNYEQYF. Written as DNA, the CDR3 is TGCAGCGTTGAAGGACTAGCGGACAACTACGAGCAGTACTTC.

This clonotype has a handful of counts. The V call is TRBV10-3, the J call TRBJ2-7, with TRBD1 as a possible D gene (5 bases). Germline loops: CDR1 ENHRY, CDR2 SYGVKD. V lost 0 bases and J lost 0, with 9 bases in between. This CDR3 contains 15 residues. The CDR3 here is CAISESGPSSYEQYF. The CDR3 DNA sequence: TGTGCCATCAGTGAGTCGGGGCCGTCCTCCTACGAGCAGTACTTC.

V usage is TRBV7-9 and J usage is TRBJ2-5; 12 bases line up with TRBD2. This CDR3 has 16 residues. The V gene's germline CDR1 is SEHNR and CDR2 FQNEAQ (reference sequence). Losses at the gene ends were 5 bases for V and 0 bases for J; bases not matched to a gene: 4. The CDR3 protein is CASSPSSGGDQETQYF. The CDR3 DNA follows: TGTGCCAGCAGCCCCTCTAGCGGGGGGGACCAAGAGACCCAGTACTTC.

The V and J genes are TRBV7-9 and TRBJ2-7; 7 nucleotides match TRBD2. The J segment lost 6 bases and the V segment lost 5 bases, leaving 4 bases of the junction unmatched. Germline V lookup: CDR1 SEHNR, CDR2 FQNEAQ (reference sequence). The CDR3 runs 12 residues. CDR3 DNA sequence: TGTGCCAGCAGCCGGCTAGCGGCCGAGCAGTACTTC. Translating it yields CASSRLAAEQYF.

This clonotype has more than one count but fewer than ten. Relative to the germline gene, one junction end is altered; a read error may explain this. The chain uses TRBV28 and TRBJ2-2; TRBD1 is a possible D gene (5 bases). Germline V lookup: CDR1 MDHEN, CDR2 SYDVKM. The CDR3 covers 16 residues. The CDR3 DNA reads TGTGCCGGCAGTTTCGGAAGGGGCTCGAACACCGGGGAGCTGTTTTTT. Encoded protein: CAGSFGRGSNTGELFF.

V usage is TRBV12-3 or TRBV12-4 and J usage is TRBJ2-5, with D tentatively TRBD2 (6 bases). The J call may be in error: the DNA end matches TRBJ2-1 better. CDR3 length: 14 amino acids. CDR3 sequence (DNA): TGTGCCAGCAGTTTAGTAGCGGCCGCGGATGAGCAGTTCTTC. Its translation: CASSLVAAADEQFF.

The chain carries TRBV20-1 and TRBJ2-5; D not resolved. The CDR3 sequence is 12 residues long. The V gene's germline CDR1 is DFQATT and CDR2 SNEGSKA (reference sequence). V gave up 2 bases and J gave up 3 bases, with 7 bases separating them. The CDR3 region has the DNA TGCAGTGCTAGATATTGGGAAGAGACCCAGTACTTC. It is translated as CSARYWEETQYF.

This clonotype has just a few counts. The gene calls are TRBV5-1 and TRBJ2-5; the D is unclear. V was shortened by 4 bases and J by 5 bases, with 15 bases between the two germline ends. The CDR3 contains 14 residues. CDR1 is SGHRS and CDR2 is YFSETQ in the germline V gene. The CDR3 reads CASSRDIYMETQYF. The CDR3 DNA reads as TGCGCCAGCAGCCGTGACATTTATATGGAGACCCAGTACTTC.

The chain combines TRBV7-9 with TRBJ2-7; 9 bases align to TRBD1. This CDR3 contains 13 residues. V shed 8 bases and J 3 bases; nucleotides not matched to a gene: 5. Germline V gene lookup returns CDR1 SEHNR and CDR2 FQNEAQ (reference sequence). CDR3 in DNA: TGTGCCAGCGGGACAGGGAAGAACTACGAGCAGTACTTC. It codes for CASGTGKNYEQYF.

This clonotype was found a few times. The chain carries TRBV7-9 and TRBJ1-6, with a tentative D call TRBD1 (5 bases). The CDR3 covers 15 residues. Germline CDR1 and CDR2: SEHNR and FQNEAQ (reference sequence). V lost 5 bases to trimming and J lost 1 base, with 9 bases between them. The CDR3 sequence is CASSLQVSYNSPLHF. CDR3 nucleotides: TGTGCCAGCAGCCTACAGGTTTCCTATAATTCACCCCTCCACTTT.

This clonotype was detected only a few times. The genes are TRBV7-3 and TRBJ2-5; 7 bases map to TRBD2. Near its end, the DNA agrees better with TRBJ2-1, so the J call may be wrong. CDR1 and CDR2 from the germline V gene are SGHTA and FQGTGA. The CDR3 extends over 16 amino acids. CDR3 amino acids: CASSRTGGGAYNEQFF. The DNA for the CDR3 is TGTGCCAGCAGCCGGACCGGTGGGGGGGCCTACAATGAGCAGTTCTTC.

The chain is built from TRBV28 and TRBJ2-3; D is unresolved. This CDR3 has 13 residues. The germline V and J ends were trimmed by 3 bases and 4 bases, with 8 bases remaining between them. Germline CDR1 is MDHEN and CDR2 is SYDVKM. CDR3 loop: CASSFSWADTQYF. The CDR3 region has the DNA TGTGCCAGCAGTTTTTCCTGGGCAGATACGCAGTATTTT. Using reference TRBV28 and TRBJ2-3 for the parts outside the CDR3, the full variable domain is DVKVTQSSRYLVKRTGEKVFLECVQDMDHENMFWYRQDPGLGLRLIYFSYDVKMKEKGDIPEGYSVSREKKERFSLILESASTNQTSMYLCASSFSWADTQYFGPGTRLTVL.

The V call is TRBV4-1, the J call TRBJ2-3, with D possibly TRBD2 on 6 matching bases. The CDR3 runs 16 residues. Germline V CDR1 and CDR2: MGHRA, YSYEKL. Trimming removed 1 base from V and 1 base from J, with 12 bases in between. The CDR3 is CASSQVSRGGTDTQYF. The CDR3 DNA reads as TGCGCCAGCAGCCAAGTTTCGCGGGGTGGCACAGATACGCAGTATTTT.

This clonotype has just a few counts. The chain employs TRBV6-1 and TRBJ1-4; no firm D call. The germline gives CDR1 MNHNS, CDR2 SASEGT. CDR3 length: 12 residues. The ends were cut back, 5 bases at V and 7 bases at J, with 8 bases in the middle. The CDR3 loop is CASSSVLEKLFF. The CDR3 nucleotides read TGTGCCAGCAGTAGTGTGCTTGAAAAACTGTTTTTT.

Worth noting for this clonotype: A junction boundary mismatches the germline segment, possibly from a read error. The V call is TRBV12-3 or TRBV12-4, the J call TRBJ2-7, with 7 nucleotides matching TRBD2. The CDR3 is 14 amino acids. CDR3 amino acids: CAGSLGGLSYEQYF. The CDR3 DNA sequence: TGTGCCGGCAGTTTGGGGGGGTTAAGCTACGAGCAGTACTTC.

The chain has TRBV29-1 and TRBJ2-4; 9 bases are a match to TRBD2. Trimming at V came to 7 bases and at J to 4 bases, leaving 2 bases not matched to a gene. CDR3 length equals 12 residues. CDR1 is SQVTM and CDR2 is ANQGSEA in the germline V gene. CDR3: CSGGLAKNIQYF. Written as DNA, the CDR3 is TGCAGCGGCGGACTAGCGAAAAACATTCAGTACTTC.

This sequence joins TRBV9 and TRBJ1-2; 9 positions agree with TRBD1. CDR1 is SGDLS and CDR2 is YYNGEE in the germline V gene. V gave up 8 bases and J gave up 3 bases; unmatched junction bases: 2. CDR3 length equals 12 residues. The CDR3 DNA reads TGTGCCAGTGGGGACAGGGACTATGGCTACACCTTC. Protein sequence: CASGDRDYGYTF.

This chain connects TRBV6-2 or TRBV6-3 to TRBJ2-1; either TRBD1 or TRBD2 may fit D (5 bases each). This CDR3 has 14 residues. Germline lookup yields CDR1 MNHEY and CDR2 SVGEGT. V lost 3 bases and J 3 bases, leaving 9 bases between the germline ends. CDR3 sequence (DNA): TGTGCCAGCAGTTATCATGGGGGCTACAATGAGCAGTTCTTC. It translates to CASSYHGGYNEQFF.

This chain connects TRBV7-2 to TRBJ2-7; a weak D match, TRBD2 (5 bases). The V gene's germline CDR1 is SGHTA and CDR2 FQGNSA. V was shortened by 5 bases and J by 2 bases, with 13 bases between the two germline ends. This CDR3 is built from 14 residues. Written as DNA, the CDR3 is TGTGCCAGCAGCCTCGGACTGCCCCCCTACGAGCAGTACGTC. This sequence encodes CASSLGLPPYEQYV.

The V and J genes are TRBV7-2 and TRBJ2-7; 12 bases are a match to TRBD2. Germline-derived CDR1 and CDR2 are SGHTA and FQGNSA. The CDR3 runs 15 residues. V trimming: 4 bases; J trimming: 3 bases; junction bases outside the gene matches: 4. The CDR3 region is CASSSTSGGFYEQYF. The CDR3 DNA reads TGTGCCAGCAGCTCCACTAGCGGGGGGTTCTACGAGCAGTACTTC.